These 20 T cell receptor beta chains came from one sample sequenced in a study of cytomegalovirus exposure and HLA in healthy donors. Primers for the PCR totalled 60 Vbeta and 13 Jbeta. Libraries were prepared by immunoSEQ multiplex PCR; TCRdb keeps only in-frame clonotypes and omits some of them. Of approximately 110,000 clones listed, around 80% are singletons. Material: PBMCs. These receptors were collected from a woman aged 60 to 75 in good health and CMV-seropositive.

V and J are TRBV29-1 and TRBJ2-7, with TRBD1 matching over 9 bases. Germline-derived CDR1 and CDR2 are SQVTM and ANQGSEA. This CDR3 comprises 13 residues. Trimming at V came to 5 bases and at J to 4 bases, leaving 6 bases not matched to a gene. CDR3 amino acids: CSVPGQGVYEQYF. The DNA of the CDR3 is TGCAGCGTTCCGGGACAGGGTGTTTACGAGCAGTACTTC.

This clone was found once. The chain has TRBV5-4 and TRBJ2-1, with 15 positions matching TRBD2. CDR3 length: 17 amino acids. J was trimmed by 4 bases and V by 4 bases; bases with no gene match: 6. Germline V gene lookup returns CDR1 SGHNT and CDR2 YYREEE (reference sequence). CDR3 sequence reads: CASSLGTSGRLYNEQFF. The CDR3 DNA is TGTGCCAGCAGCCTCGGGACTAGCGGGAGGTTGTACAATGAGCAGTTCTTC.

This clone was seen only a few times. The chain uses TRBV9 and TRBJ1-1; 10 positions agree with TRBD1. V gave up 4 bases and J gave up 4 bases; unmatched junction bases: 7. The CDR3 loop spans 15 amino acids. CDR1 SGDLS and CDR2 YYNGEE come from the germline V gene. Here the CDR3 DNA reads TGTGCCAGCAGCACGGGACAGGGGTCGGTCACTGAAGCTTTCTTT. Its protein is CASSTGQGSVTEAFF.

V gene TRBV7-2 combines with J gene TRBJ2-1; D remains ambiguous. CDR3 length: 14 residues. Trimming took 5 bases from V and 6 from J, leaving 14 bases between them. CDR1 and CDR2 from the germline V gene are SGHTA and FQGNSA. CDR3 sequence: CASSPRASGNEQFF. DNA for the CDR3: TGTGCCAGCAGCCCGCGAGCCTCTGGCAATGAGCAGTTCTTC.

This rearrangement joins TRBV9 to TRBJ2-5, with TRBD1 matching 9 bases. CDR3 size: 20 residues. The V and J ends lost 4 bases and 1 base, in that order; junction bases with no gene match: 20. Germline V gives CDR1 SGDLS, CDR2 YYNGEE. This CDR3 reads CASSPNSPGQGTSGQETQYF. Written as DNA, the CDR3 is TGTGCCAGCAGCCCAAATAGTCCGGGACAGGGTACCAGTGGCCAAGAGACCCAGTACTTC.

The V call is TRBV21-1, the J call TRBJ1-3; TRBD1, the D gene given by the table, was not confirmed from the DNA. TRBV21-1 is a known pseudogene. There are 16 residues in the CDR3. CDR3 loop: CASSRPDKSSGNTIYF. Written as DNA, the CDR3 is TGTGCCAGCAGCCGTCCCGACAAGAGCTCTGGAAACACCATATATTTT.

This chain uses TRBV7-6 with TRBJ1-1; 9 positions agree with TRBD1. V was pared by 5 bases and J by 5 bases, with 6 bases of the junction left unmatched. Looked up from germline, CDR1 is SGHVS and CDR2 is FNYEAQ. The CDR3 extends over 14 amino acids. CDR3 residues: CASSGRTGETEAFF. The CDR3 DNA sequence: TGTGCCAGCAGCGGACGGACAGGGGAGACTGAAGCTTTCTTT.

The chain couples TRBV6-1 to TRBJ1-1; a possible D gene is TRBD1 (5 bases). This CDR3 is 13 amino acids long. V lost 5 bases and J lost 1, with 8 bases in between. The germline CDR1 and CDR2 sequences are MNHNS and SASEGT. CDR3 loop: CASSFTGNTEAFF. CDR3 in DNA: TGTGCCAGCAGTTTCACAGGGAACACTGAAGCTTTCTTT.

The rearrangement uses TRBV6-1 and TRBJ2-1, with a possible D match to TRBD2 (7 bases). Trimming cost V 11 bases and J 8 bases, with 22 bases left between them. This CDR3 spans 14 amino acids. CDR1 is MNHNS, CDR2 SASEGT, per germline. This chain's CDR3 is CAVNGGGPRDEQFF. CDR3 coding DNA: TGTGCCGTGAATGGCGGGGGCCCCAGGGATGAGCAGTTCTTC.

J is TRBJ1-2 and V is TRBV19; 12 bases fit TRBD1. The CDR3 runs to 17 residues. J lost 2 bases, V lost 3 bases, and 7 bases had no gene match. CDR1 and CDR2 (germline): LNHDA, SQIVND (reference sequence). In DNA form, the CDR3 reads TGTGCCAGTAGTATCCGGGACAGGGGGCGATCGAACTATGGCTACACCTTC. Encoded protein: CASSIRDRGRSNYGYTF.

The J gene is TRBJ2-7, the V gene TRBV5-6, with D maybe TRBD2 (7 bases). The CDR3 has 15 amino acids. Deletions cut 0 bases from V and 5 bases from J, with 15 bases between. The germline V gene encodes CDR1 SGHDT and CDR2 YYEEEE. CDR3 amino acids: CASSLAGGPSDEQYF. The CDR3 coding sequence is TGTGCCAGCAGCTTGGCGGGGGGCCCGTCCGACGAGCAGTACTTC.

This CDR3 is CAIRPGTSNPTQYF. The CDR3 nucleotides read TGTGCCATCAGACCCGGGACTTCCAATCCAACGCAGTATTTT. The chain carries TRBV10-3 and TRBJ2-3, with TRBD2 as a possible D gene (6 bases). Germline V lookup: CDR1 ENHRY, CDR2 SYGVKD. CDR3 length equals 14 residues. Between the trimmed V and J ends, which lost 6 bases and 9 bases, there was a span of 19 bases.

J is TRBJ1-1 and V is TRBV27; TRBD1 is a possible D gene (6 bases). V gave up 0 bases and J gave up 4 bases, with 9 bases separating them. Germline V gene data show CDR1 as MNHEY and CDR2 as SMNVEV (reference sequence). This CDR3 has 14 amino acids. CDR3 bases: TGTGCCAGCAGTTTATCGGGGGCTCTCACTGAAGCTTTCTTT. This encodes CASSLSGALTEAFF.

The chain couples TRBV30 to TRBJ1-2, with TRBD1 matching over 9 bases. Trimming took 1 base from V and 7 from J; bases not matched to a gene: 7. The germline V gene has CDR1 GTSNPN and CDR2 SVGIG (reference sequence). There are 14 residues in the CDR3. The CDR3 loop is CAWSATGQGRGYTF. DNA for the CDR3: TGTGCCTGGAGTGCGACGGGACAGGGACGTGGCTACACCTTC.

The V and J genes are TRBV7-2 and TRBJ1-2; a weak D match, TRBD1 (6 bases). In germline, CDR1 is SGHTA, CDR2 FQGNSA. Trimming left V 4 bases short and J 4 bases short, with 13 bases between. This CDR3 spans 14 amino acids. CDR3 nucleotides: TGTGCCAGCAGCTCCCGCCGGGGGGCCTATGGCTACACCTTC. Its translation: CASSSRRGAYGYTF. Full variable domain (rest looked up from reference TRBV7-2 and TRBJ1-2): GAGVSQSPSNKVTEKGKDVELRCDPISGHTALYWYRQSLGQGLEFLIYFQGNSAPDKSGLPSDRFSAERTGGSVSTLTIQRTQQEDSAVYLCASSSRRGAYGYTFGSGTRLTVV.

Only one count was recorded for this clone. This chain joins TRBV25-1 and TRBJ1-2; D remains unclear. The V and J ends lost 4 bases and 4 bases respectively, with 19 bases between them. The CDR3 has 16 amino acids. Germline values: CDR1 MGHDK, CDR2 SYGVNS. The CDR3: CASSGADGDLGYGYTF. CDR3 bases: TGTGCCAGCAGTGGAGCGGACGGCGACCTCGGCTATGGCTACACCTTC.

The chain couples TRBV19 to TRBJ1-4, with 7 nucleotides matching TRBD1. V lost 8 bases and J lost 0; bases outside the gene matches: 9. This CDR3 spans 16 amino acids. The germline V gene encodes CDR1 LNHDA and CDR2 SQIVND (reference sequence). The CDR3 is CASCGQGVATNEKLFF. CDR3 sequence (DNA): TGTGCCAGTTGCGGGCAGGGGGTTGCAACTAATGAAAAACTGTTTTTT. Full variable domain (missing parts from reference TRBV19 and TRBJ1-4): DGGITQSPKYLFRKEGQNVTLSCEQNLNHDAMYWYRQDPGQGLRLIYYSQIVNDFQKGDIAEGYSVSREKKESFPLTVTSAQKNPTAFYLCASCGQGVATNEKLFFGSGTQLSVL.

V usage is TRBV5-1 and J usage is TRBJ2-7; 13 nucleotides agree with TRBD2. Germline CDR1 reads SGHRS; CDR2 reads YFSETQ. The CDR3 length is 16 residues. The J segment lost 7 bases and the V segment lost 2 bases, leaving 9 bases of the junction unmatched. The CDR3 DNA follows: TGCGCCAGCAGCTTAGCAGCCGGGACTAGCGGGGAAGAGCAGTACTTC. It translates to CASSLAAGTSGEEQYF.

This chain uses TRBV5-1 with TRBJ1-1; D is possibly TRBD1 (6 bases). The germline gives CDR1 SGHRS, CDR2 YFSETQ. V dropped 3 bases and J dropped 1 base, with 10 bases sitting between them. The CDR3 is 14 amino acids. CDR3 loop: CASSYQGQNTEAFF. The CDR3 coding sequence is TGCGCCAGCAGCTACCAGGGGCAGAACACTGAAGCTTTCTTT.

V is TRBV9 and J is TRBJ2-3, with 10 nucleotides matching TRBD2. The V gene's germline CDR1 is SGDLS and CDR2 YYNGEE. The CDR3 covers 14 residues. V shed 3 bases, J shed 3 bases, and the junction held 1 base outside the gene matches. The CDR3 here is CASSASGGTDTQYF. As DNA, the CDR3 is TGTGCCAGCAGCGCTAGCGGGGGAACAGATACGCAGTATTTT.